This T cell receptor beta chain was observed in a study of T cell responses to AZD1222 COVID-19 vaccine. Profiled with immunoSEQ multiplex PCR; TCRdb holds only in-frame clones, not every one. Found here are fewer than 200,000 clones, around 89% of them singletons; the top ten hold roughly 6%. This CDR3 is built from 16 residues. Trimming shortened V by 3 bases and J by 4 bases, and 16 bases separated the two germline ends. The germline V gene has CDR1 KGHSH and CDR2 LQKENI. This rearrangement joins TRBV18 to TRBJ1-5; maybe TRBD1 (6 bases). This specimen consisted of peripheral blood, obtained on day 0 of AZD1222 vaccination. This receptor was identified in an adult in good health. CDR3 sequence: CASSPQYWTDNQPQHF. CDR3 bases: TGTGCCAGCTCACCTCAGTACTGGACAGATAATCAGCCCCAGCATTTT.